One sample yielded the 26 T cell receptor beta chains listed below, sequenced in a study of shared clonotypes between healthy human individuals. The table came from immunoSEQ multiplex PCR; TCRdb's copy has only in-frame clones and leaves some out. In the table there are about 2.5 million clones, 85% to 95% of which are singletons. Sequencing was performed on naive CD4+ T cells from PBMCs. Subset defined: CD45RA+ positively selected. The receptors originated from a man between 18 and 35 years old in good health. Some clones in this sample may be carry-over from other donors' samples.

The chain links TRBV28 to TRBJ1-2; 7 bases fit TRBD1. The J segment lost 6 bases and the V segment lost 5 bases, leaving 12 bases of the junction unmatched. CDR3 length: 15 amino acids. CDR1 is MDHEN and CDR2 is SYDVKM in the germline V gene. The CDR3 loop is CASSILLTGLDGYTF. The DNA of the CDR3 is TGTGCCAGCAGTATCCTGTTGACAGGGCTGGATGGCTACACCTTC.

V gene TRBV19 combines with J gene TRBJ2-5; 12 bases align to TRBD2. V lost 1 base to trimming and J lost 9 bases; unmatched junction nucleotides: 3. This CDR3 is 14 amino acids long. CDR1 is LNHDA, CDR2 SQIVND, per germline (reference sequence). This CDR3 reads CASSIGLAGVPQYF. The CDR3, as DNA: TGTGCCAGTAGTATAGGACTAGCGGGAGTACCCCAGTACTTC.

This clone was counted a single time. V usage is TRBV6-5 and J usage is TRBJ1-4; 7 positions match TRBD1. Per the germline V gene, CDR1 is MNHEY and CDR2 is SVGAGI. V gave up 8 bases and J gave up 7 bases; unmatched junction bases: 10. CDR3 length equals 14 residues. CDR3 sequence (DNA): TGTGCCAGCCTCGGAGGGGGCGAAAGTGAAAAACTGTTTTTT. Translation gives CASLGGGESEKLFF.

The chain links TRBV2 to TRBJ2-5; D is uncertain. Between the trimmed V and J ends, which lost 9 bases and 5 bases, there was a span of 10 bases. CDR1 is SNHLY, CDR2 FYNNEI, per germline. CDR3 length: 11 residues. The chain's CDR3 is CASQVSETQYF. CDR3 bases: TGTGCCAGTCAGGTTTCGGAGACCCAGTACTTC.

The V and J genes are TRBV5-1 and TRBJ2-1, with a weak D call TRBD2 (6 bases). V lost 0 bases and J 9 bases, leaving 16 bases between the germline ends. This CDR3 has 15 amino acids. CDR1 and CDR2 from the germline V gene are SGHRS and YFSETQ. The CDR3 sequence is CASSLASSVKGEQFF. In DNA, the CDR3 is TGCGCCAGCAGCTTGGCTTCTAGCGTGAAGGGTGAGCAGTTCTTC.

The genes are TRBV10-3 and TRBJ2-3; 7 nucleotides match TRBD2. The CDR3 is 15 amino acids. The V gene's germline CDR1 is ENHRY and CDR2 SYGVKD. V was pared by 5 bases and J by 0 bases, with 5 bases of the junction left unmatched. Here the CDR3 DNA reads TGTGCCATCAGTTCCGGGACTACTAGCACAGATACGCAGTATTTT. As protein: CAISSGTTSTDTQYF.

The chain is built from TRBV6-4 and TRBJ1-1; 7 bases line up with TRBD1. CDR3 length: 13 amino acids. V lost 5 bases to trimming and J lost 12 bases; unmatched junction nucleotides: 12. From germline, CDR1 is MRHNA and CDR2 SNTAGT. Here the CDR3 DNA reads TGTGCCAGCAGTACGGAATCGGGACAGAAGACTTTCTTT. Its protein is CASSTESGQKTFF.

The CDR3: CASSFIGATEAFF. DNA for the CDR3: TGCGCCAGCAGCTTTATCGGGGCCACTGAAGCTTTCTTT. This rearrangement joins TRBV5-1 to TRBJ1-1, with D perhaps TRBD1 (5 bases). Per the germline V gene, CDR1 is SGHRS and CDR2 is YFSETQ. The CDR3 runs 13 residues. Trimming removed 2 bases at V and 4 bases at J, with 9 bases between.

The chain is built from TRBV5-5 and TRBJ2-7, with 10 bases lining up with TRBD1. Germline V gives CDR1 SGHKS, CDR2 YYEKEE (reference sequence). V was pared by 4 bases and J by 0 bases, with 4 bases of the junction left unmatched. The CDR3 consists of 15 residues. CDR3 region: CASSLDRGNSYEQYF. The DNA of the CDR3 is TGTGCCAGCAGCCTGGACAGGGGGAACTCCTACGAGCAGTACTTC.

The chain recombines TRBV5-5 with TRBJ1-3; TRBD1 aligns across 8 bases. CDR3 length: 16 amino acids. After removal of 2 bases from V and 4 bases from J, the junction contained 8 bases not matched to a gene. Per the germline V gene, CDR1 is SGHKS and CDR2 is YYEKEE (reference sequence). The CDR3 loop reads CASSLPQGAGGNTIYF. In DNA, the CDR3 is TGTGCCAGCAGCTTACCCCAGGGGGCGGGCGGAAACACCATATATTTT.

This clone has only a few counts. This sample also contains other DNA sequences that code for the same CDR3. The chain joins TRBV9 to TRBJ1-5; tentative D call: TRBD1 (5 bases). Germline values: CDR1 SGDLS, CDR2 YYNGEE. The length of the CDR3 is 14 residues. Trimming removed 0 bases at V and 1 base at J, with 5 bases between. CDR3 sequence: CASSVGDSNQPQHF. In DNA, the CDR3 is TGTGCCAGCAGCGTAGGGGACAGCAATCAGCCCCAGCATTTT.

The chain uses TRBV21-1 and TRBJ1-5. TRBV21-1 is a pseudogene locus. CDR3 length: 17 residues. The CDR3 reads CASSSKRGPISNQPQHF. Written as DNA, the CDR3 is TGTGCCAGCAGCTCAAAGAGAGGTCCGATAAGCAATCAGCCCCAGCATTTT.

This clone appeared a single time. The rearrangement links TRBV18 to TRBJ1-2; D is perhaps TRBD1 (6 bases). The germline gives CDR1 KGHSH, CDR2 LQKENI. The CDR3 totals 17 residues. The ends were cut back, 0 bases at V and 8 bases at J, with 22 bases in the middle. Here the CDR3 DNA reads TGTGCCAGCTCACCACCGGGATGGCAGGGGACCCCCCCGGGCTACACCTTC. This encodes CASSPPGWQGTPPGYTF.

On this clone: The same CDR3 can be traced to other DNA sequences in this sample. This chain joins TRBV5-4 and TRBJ1-2; the match to TRBD1 covers 8 bases. V was pared by 3 bases and J by 2 bases, with 3 bases of the junction left unmatched. The CDR3 is 14 residues long. Germline lookup yields CDR1 SGHNT and CDR2 YYREEE (reference sequence). CDR3 loop: CASSSGQGNYGYTF. Here the CDR3 DNA reads TGTGCCAGCAGCTCAGGACAGGGAAACTATGGCTACACCTTC.

A word on this clone: Distinct nucleotide sequences in the sample also encode this CDR3. The J gene is TRBJ1-5, the V gene TRBV2; a possible D gene is TRBD1 (5 bases). CDR3 length: 13 amino acids. Germline assignment: CDR1 SNHLY and CDR2 FYNNEI. Trimming took 6 bases from V and 3 from J, leaving 9 bases between them. CDR3: CASSDRVNQPQHF. The CDR3, as DNA: TGTGCCAGCAGCGACAGAGTCAATCAGCCCCAGCATTTT. Full variable domain (missing parts from reference TRBV2 and TRBJ1-5): EPEVTQTPSHQVTQMGQEVILRCVPISNHLYFYWYRQILGQKVEFLVSFYNNEISEKSEIFDDQFSVERPDGSNFTLKIRSTKLEDSAMYFCASSDRVNQPQHFGDGTRLSIL.

The CDR3 here is CATQGYQETQYF. CDR3 sequence (DNA): TGTGCCACACAGGGATATCAAGAGACCCAGTACTTC. The chain couples TRBV6-6 to TRBJ2-5; the D gene is possibly TRBD1 (6 bases). Germline V gene data show CDR1 as MNHNY and CDR2 as SVGAGI (reference sequence). This CDR3 is 12 amino acids long. V shed 10 bases and J shed 2 bases, with 11 bases lying between them.

The CDR3 loop reads CASSHKGFRPTDTQYF. Here the CDR3 DNA reads TGTGCCAGCAGCCATAAAGGTTTCAGGCCCACAGATACGCAGTATTTT. This rearrangement joins TRBV7-8 to TRBJ2-3, with D unclear. Germline loops: CDR1 SGHVS, CDR2 FQNEAQ. The CDR3 totals 16 residues. V dropped 5 bases and J dropped 2 bases, with 17 bases sitting between them.

This chain connects TRBV7-2 to TRBJ2-1, with D maybe TRBD1 (6 bases). Per the germline V gene, CDR1 is SGHTA and CDR2 is FQGNSA. CDR3 length: 13 residues. Trimming pared 1 base from V and 10 bases from J, leaving 11 bases between. CDR3 DNA sequence: TGTGCCAGCAGCTTAGTTTGGGGGCCCGAGCAGTTCTTC. This translates into CASSLVWGPEQFF.

V is TRBV9 and J is TRBJ2-5; TRBD2 is a possible D gene (6 bases). CDR3 length equals 15 residues. V was pared by 0 bases and J by 5 bases, with 14 bases between. Per the germline V gene, CDR1 is SGDLS and CDR2 is YYNGEE. The CDR3 loop reads CASSVAAGHTETQYF. The CDR3 region has the DNA TGTGCCAGCAGCGTAGCTGCGGGGCACACCGAGACCCAGTACTTC.

The chain recombines TRBV4-2 with TRBJ2-1, with D maybe TRBD2 (7 bases). V was cut by 4 bases and J by 6 bases, with 28 bases left in between. CDR3 length: 19 amino acids. Germline V gene data show CDR1 as LGHNA and CDR2 as YNFKEQ. CDR3 in amino acids: CASSRGQTSASGVSNEQFF. As DNA, the CDR3 is TGTGCCAGCAGCCGGGGGCAGACTTCGGCCAGCGGGGTATCCAATGAGCAGTTCTTC.

The chain employs TRBV7-6 and TRBJ2-7; D unclear. Germline V gene sequence: CDR1 SGHVS, CDR2 FNYEAQ. This CDR3 has 14 amino acids. V was pared by 5 bases and J by 6 bases, with 17 bases between. CDR3 bases: TGTGCCAGCAGCCTTATAATTGGGGAAATCGAGCAGTACTTC. This translates into CASSLIIGEIEQYF.

The rearrangement uses TRBV5-1 and TRBJ1-3, with D possibly being TRBD1 (5 bases). V was trimmed by 0 bases and J by 10 bases, leaving 17 bases between them. This CDR3 has 15 residues. Germline CDR1 SGHRS, CDR2 YFSETQ. CDR3 DNA: TGCGCCAGCAGCTTGGGGCGCTCGGACATCAATACCATATATTTT. This gives the protein CASSLGRSDINTIYF.

The chain recombines TRBV5-1 with TRBJ1-4; a weak D match, TRBD1 (5 bases). Trimming left V 5 bases short and J 4 bases short, with 12 bases between. From germline, CDR1 is SGHRS and CDR2 YFSETQ. CDR3 length: 14 amino acids. CDR3 sequence: CASRPGGGNEKLFF. The CDR3 coding sequence is TGCGCCAGCAGGCCTGGTGGGGGTAATGAAAAACTGTTTTTT.

The rearrangement links TRBV10-3 to TRBJ2-1; D might be TRBD2 (6 bases). Trimming removed 10 bases from V and 7 bases from J, with 23 bases in between. This CDR3 has 15 residues. The V gene's germline CDR1 is ENHRY and CDR2 SYGVKD. CDR3 DNA: TGTGCCACCGTGGGCGGGGAGTCCCGAACAAATGAGCAGTTCTTC. Translation gives CATVGGESRTNEQFF.

The gene calls are TRBV4-2 and TRBJ1-2; D perhaps matches TRBD1 (5 bases). V shed 1 base and J shed 5 bases, with 17 bases lying between them. The germline V gene has CDR1 LGHNA and CDR2 YNFKEQ. This CDR3 region has 16 residues. CDR3 sequence: CASSQVAGKSGYGYTF. Written as DNA, the CDR3 is TGTGCCAGCAGCCAAGTAGCAGGGAAAAGCGGGTATGGCTACACCTTC.

Of note for this clone: Other DNA sequences in this specimen translate into the identical CDR3. In DNA, the CDR3 is TGCAGCGTTGAGGAAGAGACCCAGTACTTC. It specifies CSVEEETQYF. The chain is built from TRBV29-1 and TRBJ2-5, with D unresolved. Trimming removed 3 bases from V and 3 bases from J, with 2 bases in between. Germline V gene lookup returns CDR1 SQVTM and CDR2 ANQGSEA. The CDR3 length is 10 residues.